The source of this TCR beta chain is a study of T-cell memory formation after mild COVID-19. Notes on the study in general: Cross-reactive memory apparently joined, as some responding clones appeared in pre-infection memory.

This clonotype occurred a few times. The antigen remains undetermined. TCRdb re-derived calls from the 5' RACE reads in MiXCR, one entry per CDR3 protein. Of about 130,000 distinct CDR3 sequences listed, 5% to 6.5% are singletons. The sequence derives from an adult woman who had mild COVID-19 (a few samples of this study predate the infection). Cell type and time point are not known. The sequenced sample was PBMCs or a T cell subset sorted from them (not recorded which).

CDR3 residues: CSARASGTALGGQYF. The DNA for the CDR3 is TGCAGTGCTAGAGCATCCGGGACAGCACTCGGGGGGCAGTACTTC. The chain uses TRBV20-1 and TRBJ2-7; D perhaps matches TRBD1 (7 bases). With 1 base removed from V and 9 bases from J, the gap between germline ends came to 22 bases. The CDR3 runs to 15 residues. Germline V gives CDR1 DFQATT, CDR2 SNEGSKA (reference sequence).